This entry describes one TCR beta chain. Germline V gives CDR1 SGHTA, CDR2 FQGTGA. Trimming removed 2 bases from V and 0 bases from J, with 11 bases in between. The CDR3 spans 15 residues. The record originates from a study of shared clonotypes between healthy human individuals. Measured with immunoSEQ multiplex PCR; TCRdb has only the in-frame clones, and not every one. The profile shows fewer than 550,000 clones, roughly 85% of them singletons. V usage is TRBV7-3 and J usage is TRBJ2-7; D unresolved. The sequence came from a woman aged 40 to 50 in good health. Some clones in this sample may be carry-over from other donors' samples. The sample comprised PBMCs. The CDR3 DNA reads TGTGCCAGCAGCTTATACGCGGACCCCTCCTACGAGCAGTACTTC. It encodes CASSLYADPSYEQYF.